The 4 T cell receptor beta chains below come from one sample, sequenced in a study of control samples from healthy donors and cancer patients. The table came from immunoSEQ multiplex PCR; TCRdb's copy has only in-frame clones and leaves some out. Found here are about 54,000 clones, 95% to 96% of them singletons; the top ten hold around 1.9%. Specimen: blood. Every receptor here comes from a woman in her twenties or thirties in good health.

The V and J genes are TRBV4-1 and TRBJ1-1, with a weak D call TRBD1 (6 bases). The length of the CDR3 is 15 residues. Trimming stripped 1 base from V and 1 base from J, with 10 bases between. Germline V gene lookup returns CDR1 MGHRA and CDR2 YSYEKL. The CDR3 sequence is CASSQVPGENTEAFF. Here the CDR3 DNA reads TGCGCCAGCAGCCAAGTTCCAGGGGAGAACACTGAAGCTTTCTTT.

V and J are TRBV28 and TRBJ1-1; tentatively, D is TRBD1 (6 bases). CDR1 and CDR2 (germline): MDHEN, SYDVKM. The CDR3 length is 19 residues. V lost 1 base to trimming and J lost 1 base, with 22 bases between them. As DNA, the CDR3 is TGTGCCAGCAGTTTATCGTCGGGACAAATTTCAGGTGAGAACACTGAAGCTTTCTTT. This encodes CASSLSSGQISGENTEAFF.

The chain employs TRBV20-1 and TRBJ2-1; D perhaps matches TRBD2 (6 bases). Deletions cut 6 bases from V and 9 bases from J, with 12 bases between. Germline CDR1 and CDR2: DFQATT and SNEGSKA (reference sequence). There are 11 residues in the CDR3. DNA of the CDR3: TGCAGTGCCGGCCCCGGGGGTGAGCAGTTCTTC. It yields the protein CSAGPGGEQFF.

The chain is built from TRBV5-1 and TRBJ1-4; tentative D call: TRBD1 (6 bases). The V and J ends lost 0 bases and 7 bases respectively, with 7 bases between them. The CDR3 has 13 amino acids. Germline V gene sequence: CDR1 SGHRS, CDR2 YFSETQ. The chain's CDR3 is CASSLEDSEKLFF. The CDR3 DNA reads as TGCGCCAGCAGCTTGGAGGACAGTGAAAAACTGTTTTTT.